Presented here are 31 T cell receptor beta chains from one specimen sequenced in a study of blood T cell repertoires in COVID-19. The data were produced by immunoSEQ multiplex PCR, yet TCRdb's version contains in-frame clones alone and is incomplete. The table lists 30,000 or so clones, more than 75% of them singletons. Specimen: peripheral blood. The source of these receptors is a man aged 55 to 69 with active COVID-19.

The chain is built from TRBV5-1 and TRBJ2-6, with TRBD1 matching 10 bases. This CDR3 comprises 18 residues. In germline, CDR1 is SGHRS, CDR2 YFSETQ. The V gene end was trimmed by 1 base and the J gene end by 0 bases; junction bases not matched to a gene: 4. The CDR3 DNA reads TGCGCCAGCAGCTTGATGTGGACAGGGGGCTCTGGGGCCAACGTCCTGACTTTC. Amino acid sequence: CASSLMWTGGSGANVLTF. The full variable domain, in which reference TRBV5-1 and TRBJ2-6 provide the parts outside the CDR3, is KAGVTQTPRYLIKTRGQQVTLSCSPISGHRSVSWYQQTPGQGLQFLFEYFSETQRNKGNFPGRFSGRQFSNSRSEMNVSTLELGDSALYLCASSLMWTGGSGANVLTFGAGSRLTVL.

The rearrangement joins TRBV7-9 to TRBJ2-7, with a tentative D call TRBD2 (6 bases). The V gene lost 1 base and the J gene lost 9 bases, with 10 bases spanning the gap. This CDR3 comprises 12 residues. Germline V gives CDR1 SEHNR, CDR2 FQNEAQ (reference sequence). In nucleotides, the CDR3 is TGTGCCAGCAGCTTAGGCGAGCGGGTGCAGTACTTC. Encoded protein: CASSLGERVQYF.

The chain employs TRBV5-3 and TRBJ1-2; 9 bases line up with TRBD1. TRBV5-3 is designated an ORF whose function remains uncertain. Germline trimming cut 4 bases from V and 6 bases from J; bases unmatched to any gene: 10. CDR3 length: 15 residues. The CDR3 bases are TGTGCCAGAAGCCGGGGTGGGACAGGGCAGGATGGCTACACCTTC. Translating it yields CARSRGGTGQDGYTF.

The gene calls are TRBV18 and TRBJ1-6; D perhaps matches TRBD1 (6 bases). The CDR3 has 16 amino acids. Germline-derived CDR1 and CDR2 are KGHSH and LQKENI. Deletions cut 2 bases from V and 6 bases from J, with 14 bases between. The CDR3 reads CASSPLISDSNSPLHF. CDR3 bases: TGTGCCAGCTCACCATTGATCTCGGACAGTAATTCACCCCTCCACTTT.

V usage is TRBV5-5 and J usage is TRBJ2-1; the D gene is possibly TRBD2 (6 bases). Germline CDR1 reads SGHKS; CDR2 reads YYEKEE (reference sequence). This CDR3 comprises 15 residues. V shed 4 bases and J shed 6 bases, with 17 bases lying between them. The CDR3 sequence: CASSLDGTPFNEQFF. Written as DNA, the CDR3 is TGTGCCAGCAGCCTCGACGGGACTCCCTTCAATGAGCAGTTCTTC.

V usage is TRBV19 and J usage is TRBJ2-3, with 8 bases that match TRBD1. V lost 3 bases to trimming and J lost 4 bases; unmatched junction nucleotides: 9. The CDR3 sequence is 16 residues long. Germline CDR1 and CDR2: LNHDA and SQIVND (reference sequence). Written as DNA, the CDR3 is TGTGCCAGTAGTATGTTTGGGACAGGATTTTCAGATACGCAGTATTTT. Its translation: CASSMFGTGFSDTQYF.

The V call is TRBV7-2, the J call TRBJ1-3; 7 bases agree with TRBD1. The V gene end was trimmed by 5 bases and the J gene end by 7 bases; junction bases not matched to a gene: 8. The CDR3 totals 14 residues. Germline CDR1 SGHTA, CDR2 FQGNSA. CDR3 coding DNA: TGTGCCAGCAGCCCCGAGACAGGGAGGAACACCATATATTTT. It encodes CASSPETGRNTIYF.

The rearrangement uses TRBV7-2 and TRBJ1-5; D ambiguous. Trimming removed 5 bases at V and 9 bases at J, with 20 bases between. Germline loops: CDR1 SGHTA, CDR2 FQGNSA. The CDR3 runs to 15 residues. The CDR3 DNA sequence: TGTGCCAGCAGCGTACAATTCGGGTCTTTTTGGCCCCAGCATTTT. Translated: CASSVQFGSFWPQHF.

CDR3 protein: CASSSLQGETQYF. The CDR3 DNA reads as TGTGCCAGCAGCTCCCTCCAGGGTGAGACCCAGTACTTC. V and J are TRBV7-8 and TRBJ2-5, with a weak D call TRBD1 (5 bases). Trimming took 4 bases from V and 5 from J, leaving 11 bases between them. This CDR3 has 13 amino acids. Germline CDR1 SGHVS, CDR2 FQNEAQ.

The V and J genes are TRBV5-1 and TRBJ2-1, with D perhaps TRBD1 (5 bases). CDR3 length: 12 amino acids. Germline values: CDR1 SGHRS, CDR2 YFSETQ. Trimming shortened V by 6 bases and J by 1 base, and 5 bases separated the two germline ends. DNA of the CDR3: TGCGCCAGCACAGGGTCCTACAATGAGCAGTTCTTC. Translating it yields CASTGSYNEQFF. The full variable domain, in which reference TRBV5-1 and TRBJ2-1 provide the parts outside the CDR3, is KAGVTQTPRYLIKTRGQQVTLSCSPISGHRSVSWYQQTPGQGLQFLFEYFSETQRNKGNFPGRFSGRQFSNSRSEMNVSTLELGDSALYLCASTGSYNEQFFGPGTRLTVL.

The chain links TRBV27 to TRBJ1-6; D is possibly TRBD1 (6 bases). The CDR3 length is 19 residues. V was cut by 5 bases and J by 0 bases, with 20 bases left in between. CDR1 is MNHEY and CDR2 is SMNVEV in the germline V gene (reference sequence). CDR3: CASSPSDSNIRSYNSPLHF. The CDR3 coding sequence is TGTGCCAGCAGTCCCTCGGACAGTAACATCCGCTCCTATAATTCACCCCTCCACTTT.

The genes are TRBV4-1 and TRBJ2-7; the match to TRBD1 covers 9 bases. Germline V gene sequence: CDR1 MGHRA, CDR2 YSYEKL. The CDR3 is made up of 15 amino acids. V was pared by 3 bases and J by 6 bases, with 9 bases of the junction left unmatched. The CDR3 reads CASSHTRDRVAEQYF. The CDR3 DNA sequence: TGCGCCAGCAGCCATACCCGGGACAGGGTAGCCGAGCAGTACTTC.

V usage is TRBV19 and J usage is TRBJ1-4; TRBD1 is a possible D gene (5 bases). V dropped 7 bases and J dropped 4 bases, with 13 bases sitting between them. The CDR3 consists of 14 residues. The germline gives CDR1 LNHDA, CDR2 SQIVND (reference sequence). CDR3 sequence reads: CASKLGQNNEKLFF. The CDR3 bases are TGTGCCAGTAAGCTGGGGCAGAATAATGAAAAACTGTTTTTT.

In this sample, this clone turned up once. The chain employs TRBV4-2 and TRBJ1-1; D remains ambiguous. Trimming took 4 bases from V and 1 from J, leaving 10 bases between them. The CDR3 length is 14 residues. Germline CDR1 is LGHNA and CDR2 is YNFKEQ. CDR3 sequence: CASSPSVQNTEAFF. Written as DNA, the CDR3 is TGTGCCAGCAGCCCCTCGGTCCAGAACACTGAAGCTTTCTTT.

The chain employs TRBV11-2 and TRBJ1-4, with D unclear. This CDR3 spans 15 amino acids. Germline CDR1 SGHAT, CDR2 FQNNGV. The germline V and J ends were trimmed by 1 base and 8 bases, with 14 bases remaining between them. The CDR3 protein is CASSLGTFQSEKLFF. The CDR3 bases are TGTGCCAGCAGCTTAGGAACATTCCAGTCGGAAAAACTGTTTTTT.

This clone came up once. The gene calls are TRBV6-5 and TRBJ2-3, with TRBD2 matching over 11 bases. CDR1 is MNHEY, CDR2 SVGAGI, per germline. The CDR3 runs 16 residues. J gave up 1 base and V 1 base, and 1 base lay outside the gene matches. The CDR3 reads CASSYLLAGGTDTQYF. DNA of the CDR3: TGTGCCAGCAGTTACTTACTAGCGGGGGGCACAGATACGCAGTATTTT.

Only a few counts were recorded for this clone. The V and J genes are TRBV6-5 and TRBJ1-2, with D unclear. The CDR3 totals 14 residues. The V and J ends lost 5 bases and 8 bases respectively, with 18 bases between them. Germline V CDR1 and CDR2: MNHEY, SVGAGI. The CDR3 loop is CASSRDFPEWGYTF. The CDR3, as DNA: TGTGCCAGCAGTCGTGATTTCCCGGAGTGGGGCTACACCTTC.

About this clone itself: One end of the junction is discordant with germline, which a read error may explain. Distinct nucleotide sequences in the sample also encode this CDR3. This chain links TRBV7-9 with TRBJ2-7; perhaps TRBD1 as D (6 bases). CDR3 length: 12 residues. Germline assignment: CDR1 SEHNR and CDR2 FQNEAQ (reference sequence). This CDR3 reads CASSFWDTGSCF. CDR3 DNA sequence: TGCGCCAGCAGCTTTTGGGACACCGGATCGTGCTTC.

The chain employs TRBV7-8 and TRBJ2-7; TRBD1 might be the D (6 bases). Trimming took off 5 bases at V and 7 bases at J, with 12 bases between the two ends. The CDR3 has 12 amino acids. Germline V gene sequence: CDR1 SGHVS, CDR2 FQNEAQ. The CDR3 spells CASSPHREEQYF. The CDR3 bases are TGTGCCAGCAGCCCACACAGGGAGGAGCAGTACTTC.

V gene TRBV7-2 combines with J gene TRBJ1-1; TRBD1 is a possible D gene (6 bases). V lost 4 bases to trimming and J lost 5 bases, with 14 bases between them. Germline V gene data show CDR1 as SGHTA and CDR2 as FQGNSA. The CDR3 has 14 amino acids. The CDR3 sequence is CASSSQGLGTEAFF. The CDR3 coding sequence is TGTGCCAGCAGCTCCCAGGGGCTGGGAACTGAAGCTTTCTTT. Drawing the rest from reference TRBV7-2 and TRBJ1-1, the complete variable domain is GAGVSQSPSNKVTEKGKDVELRCDPISGHTALYWYRQSLGQGLEFLIYFQGNSAPDKSGLPSDRFSAERTGGSVSTLTIQRTQQEDSAVYLCASSSQGLGTEAFFGQGTRLTVV.

The CDR3 reads CASSQDAGPAYEQYF. In nucleotides, the CDR3 is TGCGCCAGCAGCCAAGATGCTGGGCCGGCCTACGAGCAGTACTTC. The rearrangement links TRBV4-3 to TRBJ2-7; D not certain. V was clipped by 0 bases and J by 2 bases, with 11 bases between them. Germline assignment: CDR1 LGHNA and CDR2 YSLEER. The CDR3 is 15 amino acids.

A remark on this clone: Germline and junction disagree at one end, which may indicate a read error. The chain is built from TRBV19 and TRBJ2-7; 7 bases are shared with TRBD1. The CDR3 covers 14 residues. Germline V CDR1 and CDR2: LNHDA, SQIVND (reference sequence). This CDR3 is CVSSKKGGRYEQYF. CDR3 nucleotides: TGTGTCAGTAGTAAAAAAGGGGGCAGGTACGAGCAGTACTTC. Complete variable domain (other parts from reference TRBV19 and TRBJ2-7): DGGITQSPKYLFRKEGQNVTLSCEQNLNHDAMYWYRQDPGQGLRLIYYSQIVNDFQKGDIAEGYSVSREKKESFPLTVTSAQKNPTAFYLCVSSKKGGRYEQYFGPGTRLTVT.

V usage is TRBV27 and J usage is TRBJ1-2, with 9 nucleotides matching TRBD1. Germline trimming cut 7 bases from V and 7 bases from J; bases unmatched to any gene: 13. This CDR3 is 15 amino acids long. From germline, CDR1 is MNHEY and CDR2 SMNVEV (reference sequence). The CDR3 protein is CASTRLGTGIGGYTF. In DNA, the CDR3 is TGTGCCAGCACCCGCCTCGGGACAGGGATTGGTGGCTACACCTTC.

In its sample, this clone was seen once. The gene calls are TRBV7-9 and TRBJ1-4; 7 bases match TRBD1. The CDR3 length is 13 residues. J lost 7 bases, V lost 6 bases, and 5 bases had no gene match. Germline CDR1 reads SEHNR; CDR2 reads FQNEAQ (reference sequence). The CDR3 reads CASRQGSSEKLFF. CDR3 in DNA: TGTGCCAGCAGACAGGGGTCTAGTGAAAAACTGTTTTTT.

The V gene is TRBV10-3, the J gene TRBJ1-2, with D maybe TRBD1 (5 bases). Trimming removed 2 bases at V and 6 bases at J, with 13 bases between. The CDR3 is 14 residues long. Germline-derived CDR1 and CDR2 are ENHRY and SYGVKD. CDR3 sequence (DNA): TGTGCCATCAGTGAGCCCGGGACTTCTGATGGCTACACCTTC. This encodes CAISEPGTSDGYTF.

The chain couples TRBV28 to TRBJ1-4; D not resolved. Looked up from germline, CDR1 is MDHEN and CDR2 is SYDVKM. V was cut by 2 bases and J by 3 bases, with 7 bases left in between. The CDR3 runs 14 residues. The CDR3 DNA sequence: TGTGCCAGCAGTTTAGGAGGTCCTAATGAAAAACTGTTTTTT. This translates into CASSLGGPNEKLFF.

The chain links TRBV2 to TRBJ1-2; D is undetermined. CDR3 length equals 11 residues. V was pared by 5 bases and J by 8 bases, with 9 bases between. Germline V lookup: CDR1 SNHLY, CDR2 FYNNEI. The DNA for the CDR3 is TGTGCCAGCAGTCGTGTGGGCGGCTACACCTTC. Protein: CASSRVGGYTF.

The genes are TRBV15 and TRBJ2-1; D might be TRBD2 (7 bases). Germline CDR1 reads LNHNV; CDR2 reads YYDKDF (reference sequence). V was cut by 3 bases and J by 0 bases, with 15 bases left in between. The CDR3 extends over 17 amino acids. The CDR3 DNA reads as TGTGCCACCAGCAGGGGGACAAGCGGGGACTCCTACAATGAGCAGTTCTTC. Translation: CATSRGTSGDSYNEQFF.

V usage is TRBV6-1 and J usage is TRBJ2-7; 8 nucleotides line up with TRBD1. J lost 4 bases, V lost 2 bases, and 7 bases had no gene match. The V gene's germline CDR1 is MNHNS and CDR2 SASEGT. The CDR3 runs 15 residues. CDR3 bases: TGTGCCAGCAGTGAACAGGGGGCTAGGGGGTACGAGCAGTACTTC. It translates to CASSEQGARGYEQYF.

J is TRBJ2-1 and V is TRBV5-1, with TRBD2 as a possible D gene (6 bases). CDR1 is SGHRS and CDR2 is YFSETQ in the germline V gene. Trimming took 0 bases from V and 6 from J, leaving 19 bases between them. This CDR3 comprises 17 residues. DNA of the CDR3: TGCGCCAGCAGCTTGGCCCCGGCGGCGGGGTTGGGCAATGAGCAGTTCTTC. It translates to CASSLAPAAGLGNEQFF.

V usage is TRBV9 and J usage is TRBJ2-7, with 8 bases aligning to TRBD2. The CDR3 covers 16 residues. Germline CDR1 SGDLS, CDR2 YYNGEE. The V gene end was trimmed by 3 bases and the J gene end by 7 bases; junction bases not matched to a gene: 15. Written as DNA, the CDR3 is TGTGCCAGCAGCGCCACGGGACTAGTGGGTTCGGGTGAGCAGTACTTC. It codes for CASSATGLVGSGEQYF.